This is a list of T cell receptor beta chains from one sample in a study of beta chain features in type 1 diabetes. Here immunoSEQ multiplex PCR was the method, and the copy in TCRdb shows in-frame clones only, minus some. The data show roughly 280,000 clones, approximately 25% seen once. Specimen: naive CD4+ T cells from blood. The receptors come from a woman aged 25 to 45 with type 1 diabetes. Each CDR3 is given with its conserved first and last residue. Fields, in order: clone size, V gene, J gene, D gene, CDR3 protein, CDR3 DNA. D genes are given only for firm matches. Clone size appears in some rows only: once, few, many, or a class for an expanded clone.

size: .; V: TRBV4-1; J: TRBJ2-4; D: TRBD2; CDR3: CASSHGLAGIMVKNIQYF; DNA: TGCGCCAGCAGCCACGGACTAGCGGGAATAATGGTCAAAAACATTCAGTACTTC
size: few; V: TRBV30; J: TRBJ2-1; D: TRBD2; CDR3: CAWSVGASGRAQFF; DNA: TGTGCCTGGAGTGTAGGGGCTAGCGGGAGGGCCCAGTTCTTC
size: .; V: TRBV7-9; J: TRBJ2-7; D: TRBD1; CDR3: CASSSLKRAGTGAYEQYF; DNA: TGTGCCAGCAGCTCCCTAAAAAGAGCCGGGACAGGGGCCTACGAGCAGTACTTC
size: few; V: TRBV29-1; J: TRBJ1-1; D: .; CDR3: CSVAPTVMNTEAFF; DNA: TGCAGCGTTGCCCCGACAGTTATGAACACTGAAGCTTTCTTT
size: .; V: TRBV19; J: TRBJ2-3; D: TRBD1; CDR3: CASRDRAANTQYF; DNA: TGTGCCAGTAGGGACAGGGCGGCAAATACGCAGTATTTT
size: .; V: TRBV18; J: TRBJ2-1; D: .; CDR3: CASSPSSSYNEQFF; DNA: TGTGCCAGCTCACCATCCAGCTCCTACAATGAGCAGTTCTTC
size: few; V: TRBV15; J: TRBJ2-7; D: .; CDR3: CATSRDTAYEQYF; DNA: TGTGCCACCAGCAGAGATACGGCCTACGAGCAGTACTTC
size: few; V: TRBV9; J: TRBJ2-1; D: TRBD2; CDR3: CASSVGLAGLYNEQFF; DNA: TGTGCCAGCAGCGTAGGGCTAGCGGGATTATACAATGAGCAGTTCTTC
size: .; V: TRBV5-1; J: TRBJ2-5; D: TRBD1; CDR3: CASSLRGGRDLGTQYF; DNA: TGCGCCAGCAGCTTGAGAGGGGGCCGTGACCTAGGGACCCAGTACTTC
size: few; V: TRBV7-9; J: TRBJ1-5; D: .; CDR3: CASSLGQANNQPQHF; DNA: TGTGCCAGCAGCTTAGGACAGGCCAACAATCAGCCCCAGCATTTT
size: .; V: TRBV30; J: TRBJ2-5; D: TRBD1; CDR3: CAWRGTGPQETQYF; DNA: TGTGCCTGGAGAGGGACAGGACCCCAAGAGACCCAGTACTTC
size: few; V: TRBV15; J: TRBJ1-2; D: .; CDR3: CATSPVRGGGYTF; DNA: TGTGCCACCTCGCCCGTCCGGGGGGGTGGCTACACCTTC
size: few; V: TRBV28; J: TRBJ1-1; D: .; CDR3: CASSPIDLGENTEAFF; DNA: TGTGCCAGCAGTCCAATCGATCTGGGAGAGAACACTGAAGCTTTCTTT
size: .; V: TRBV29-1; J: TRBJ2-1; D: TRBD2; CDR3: CSTSGTSGRTHEQFF; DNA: TGCAGCACCTCGGGGACTAGCGGGAGGACCCATGAGCAGTTCTTC
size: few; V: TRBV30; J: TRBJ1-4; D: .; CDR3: CAGWDIEKLFF; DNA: TGTGCCGGGTGGGACATCGAAAAACTGTTTTTT
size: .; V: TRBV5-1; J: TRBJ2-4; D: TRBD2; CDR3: CASSARKREAGNIQYF; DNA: TGCGCCAGCAGTGCGAGAAAGCGGGAGGCTGGAAACATTCAGTACTTC
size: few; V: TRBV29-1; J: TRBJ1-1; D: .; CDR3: CSGEWTENTEAFF; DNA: TGCAGCGGCGAGTGGACAGAGAACACTGAAGCTTTCTTT
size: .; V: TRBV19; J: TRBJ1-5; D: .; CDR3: CASSIGSGAQHF; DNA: TGTGCCAGTAGTATTGGATCAGGGGCCCAGCATTTT
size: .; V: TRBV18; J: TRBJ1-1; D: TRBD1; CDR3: CASSATGGTEAFF; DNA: TGTGCCAGCTCAGCTACAGGGGGCACTGAAGCTTTCTTT
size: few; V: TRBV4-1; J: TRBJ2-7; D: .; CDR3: CASSPLSQMAPSSYEQYF; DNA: TGCGCCAGCAGCCCCCTTTCACAAATGGCACCTAGCTCCTACGAGCAGTACTTC
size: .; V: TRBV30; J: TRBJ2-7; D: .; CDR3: CAWSNLADSYEQYF; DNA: TGTGCCTGGAGTAACTTGGCGGACTCCTACGAGCAGTACTTC
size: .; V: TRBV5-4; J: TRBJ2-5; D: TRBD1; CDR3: CASSPTGGRQETQYF; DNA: TGTGCCAGCAGCCCGACAGGGGGAAGACAAGAGACCCAGTACTTC
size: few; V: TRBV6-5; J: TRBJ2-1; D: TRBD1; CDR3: CASSSGTGAYNEQFF; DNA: TGTGCCAGCAGTTCCGGGACAGGAGCCTACAATGAGCAGTTCTTC
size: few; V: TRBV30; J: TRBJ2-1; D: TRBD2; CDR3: CAWSVQLAGRGEQFF; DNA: TGTGCCTGGAGTGTACAACTAGCGGGAAGGGGTGAGCAGTTCTTC
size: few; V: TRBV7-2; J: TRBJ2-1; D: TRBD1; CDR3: CASSPGQLPYNEQFF; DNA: TGTGCCAGCAGCCCGGGACAGCTACCATACAATGAGCAGTTCTTC
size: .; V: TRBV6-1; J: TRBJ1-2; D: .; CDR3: CATDLGGFGNGYTF; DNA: TGTGCCACCGACTTAGGGGGATTTGGTAATGGCTACACCTTC
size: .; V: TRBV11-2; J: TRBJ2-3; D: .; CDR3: CASSLVREPSTDTQYF; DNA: TGTGCCAGCAGCTTAGTCCGAGAACCAAGCACAGATACGCAGTATTTT
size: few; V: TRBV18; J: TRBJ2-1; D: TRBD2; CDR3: CASSPRLAGRTYNEQFF; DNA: TGTGCCAGCTCACCTAGACTAGCGGGAAGGACCTACAATGAGCAGTTCTTC
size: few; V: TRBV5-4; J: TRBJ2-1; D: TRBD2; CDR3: CASSPPAGGPGTNEQFF; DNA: TGTGCCAGCAGCCCGCCAGCGGGAGGGCCTGGTACCAATGAGCAGTTCTTC
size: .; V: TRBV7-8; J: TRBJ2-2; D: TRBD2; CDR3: CASSLVPSGNTGELFF; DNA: TGTGCCAGCAGCTTAGTGCCTAGCGGGAACACCGGGGAGCTGTTTTTT
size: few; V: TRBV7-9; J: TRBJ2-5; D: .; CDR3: CASSVLGQVAETQYF; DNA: TGTGCCAGCAGCGTACTGGGCCAGGTGGCAGAGACCCAGTACTTC
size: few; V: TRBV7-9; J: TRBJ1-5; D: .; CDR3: CASTPGDQGNQPQHF; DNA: TGTGCCAGCACTCCAGGGGATCAAGGCAATCAGCCCCAGCATTTT
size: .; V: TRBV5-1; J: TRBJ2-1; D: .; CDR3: CASSLNRENNEQFF; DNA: TGCGCCAGCAGCTTAAACAGGGAAAACAATGAGCAGTTCTTC
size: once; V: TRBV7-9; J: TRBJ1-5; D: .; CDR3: CASLPTPNQPQHF; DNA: TGTGCCAGCCTTCCTACTCCCAATCAGCCCCAGCATTTT
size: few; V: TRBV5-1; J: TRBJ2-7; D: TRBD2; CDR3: CASSLTSGRSYEQYF; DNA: TGCGCCAGCAGCTTGACTAGCGGCCGCTCCTACGAGCAGTACTTC
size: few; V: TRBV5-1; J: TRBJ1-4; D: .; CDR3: CASSLGFDEKLFF; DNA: TGCGCCAGCAGCCTAGGATTTGATGAAAAACTGTTTTTT
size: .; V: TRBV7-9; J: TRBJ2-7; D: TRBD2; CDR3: CASSTVAGGNEQYF; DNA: TGTGCCAGCAGCACAGTAGCGGGAGGAAACGAGCAGTACTTC
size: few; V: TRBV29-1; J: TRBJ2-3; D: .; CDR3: CSVRFSSGTDTQYF; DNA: TGCAGCGTCCGGTTTAGTTCGGGCACAGATACGCAGTATTTT
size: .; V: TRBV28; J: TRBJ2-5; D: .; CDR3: CASSIHRAETQYF; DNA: TGTGCCAGCAGTATTCACAGGGCAGAGACCCAGTACTTC
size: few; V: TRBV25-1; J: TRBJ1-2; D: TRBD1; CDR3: CASSGDRAYGYTF; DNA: TGTGCCAGCAGTGGGGACAGAGCCTATGGCTACACCTTC
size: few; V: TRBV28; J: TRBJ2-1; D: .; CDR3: CASSFLAQQEDEQFF; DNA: TGTGCCAGCAGTTTCTTAGCGCAGCAGGAAGATGAGCAGTTCTTC
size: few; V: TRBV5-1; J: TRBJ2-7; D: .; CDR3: CASSLSPGGEQYF; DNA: TGCGCCAGCAGCTTGTCGCCAGGGGGGGAGCAGTACTTC
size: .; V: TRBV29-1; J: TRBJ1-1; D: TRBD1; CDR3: CSVALGQMNTEAFF; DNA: TGCAGCGTTGCCCTGGGACAGATGAACACTGAAGCTTTCTTT
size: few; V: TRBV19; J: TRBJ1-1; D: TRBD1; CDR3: CASRIGGADREAFF; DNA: TGTGCCAGTAGGATTGGGGGCGCGGACAGGGAAGCTTTCTTT
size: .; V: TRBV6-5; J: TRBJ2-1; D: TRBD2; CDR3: CASSYGPGGGYNEQFF; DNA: TGTGCCAGCAGTTACGGACCCGGGGGGGGTTACAATGAGCAGTTCTTC
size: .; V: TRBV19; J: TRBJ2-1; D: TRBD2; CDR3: CASVAGWGYNEQFF; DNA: TGTGCCAGTGTAGCGGGGTGGGGCTACAATGAGCAGTTCTTC
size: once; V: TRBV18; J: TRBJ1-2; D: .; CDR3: CASSLRRTDLSGGYTF; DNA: TGTGCCAGCTCATTGAGAAGGACTGACCTGTCGGGTGGCTACACCTTC
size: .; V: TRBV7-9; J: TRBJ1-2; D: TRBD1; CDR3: CASSLGQGASNYGYTF; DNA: TGTGCCAGCAGCTTAGGACAGGGGGCGAGCAACTATGGCTACACCTTC
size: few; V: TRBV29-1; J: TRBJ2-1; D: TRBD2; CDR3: CSAVAGGPSQFF; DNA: TGCAGCGCAGTAGCGGGAGGGCCGTCTCAGTTCTTC
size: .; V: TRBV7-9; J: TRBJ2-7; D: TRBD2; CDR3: CASSTSGAYEQYF; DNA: TGTGCCAGCAGTACCAGCGGGGCCTACGAGCAGTACTTC
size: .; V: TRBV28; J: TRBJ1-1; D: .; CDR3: CASSLWGEGEAFF; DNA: TGTGCCAGCAGTTTATGGGGGGAGGGCGAAGCTTTCTTT
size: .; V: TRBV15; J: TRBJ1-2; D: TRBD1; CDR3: CATSRDRTGLGYGYTF; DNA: TGTGCCACCAGCAGAGATCGGACAGGCCTCGGCTATGGCTACACCTTC
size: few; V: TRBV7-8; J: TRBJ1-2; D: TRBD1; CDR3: CASSNRRTGPMGGYTF; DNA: TGTGCCAGCAGCAACCGTCGGACAGGGCCCATGGGAGGCTACACCTTC
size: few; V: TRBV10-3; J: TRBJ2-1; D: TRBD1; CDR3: CATQAGQGSYNEQFF; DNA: TGTGCCACACAAGCTGGACAGGGGTCCTACAATGAGCAGTTCTTC
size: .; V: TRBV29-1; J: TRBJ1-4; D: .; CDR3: CSVEPTGPGDKLFF; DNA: TGCAGCGTTGAACCCACAGGGCCAGGAGACAAACTGTTTTTT
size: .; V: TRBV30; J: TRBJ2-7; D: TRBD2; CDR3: CALQGLAAYEQYF; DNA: TGTGCCTTGCAGGGACTAGCGGCCTACGAGCAGTACTTC